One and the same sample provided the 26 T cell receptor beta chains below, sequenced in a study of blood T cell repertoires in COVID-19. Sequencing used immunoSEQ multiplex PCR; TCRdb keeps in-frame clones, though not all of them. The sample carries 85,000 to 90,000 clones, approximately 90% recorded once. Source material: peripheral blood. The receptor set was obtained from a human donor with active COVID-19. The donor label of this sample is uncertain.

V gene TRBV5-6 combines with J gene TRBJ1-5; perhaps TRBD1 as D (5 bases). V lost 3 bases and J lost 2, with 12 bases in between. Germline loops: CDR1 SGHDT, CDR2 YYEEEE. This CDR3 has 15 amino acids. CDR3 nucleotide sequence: TGTGCCAGCAGCTCAGGGTCTTGGCGCAATCAGCCCCAGCATTTT. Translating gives CASSSGSWRNQPQHF.

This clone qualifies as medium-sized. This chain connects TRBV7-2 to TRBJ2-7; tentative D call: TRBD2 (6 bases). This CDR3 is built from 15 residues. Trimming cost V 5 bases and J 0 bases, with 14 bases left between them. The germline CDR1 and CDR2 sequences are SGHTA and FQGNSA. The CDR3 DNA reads TGTGCCAGCAGCAAATCGGACGGGAGCTCCTACGAGCAGTACTTC. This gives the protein CASSKSDGSSYEQYF. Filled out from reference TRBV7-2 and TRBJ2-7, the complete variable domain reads GAGVSQSPSNKVTEKGKDVELRCDPISGHTALYWYRQSLGQGLEFLIYFQGNSAPDKSGLPSDRFSAERTGGSVSTLTIQRTQQEDSAVYLCASSKSDGSSYEQYFGPGTRLTVT.

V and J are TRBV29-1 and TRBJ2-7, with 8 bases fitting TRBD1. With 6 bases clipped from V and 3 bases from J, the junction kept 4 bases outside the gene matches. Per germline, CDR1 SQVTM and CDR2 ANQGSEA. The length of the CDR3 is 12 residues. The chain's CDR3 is CSVADRVYEQYF. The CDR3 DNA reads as TGCAGCGTCGCGGACAGGGTCTACGAGCAGTACTTC.

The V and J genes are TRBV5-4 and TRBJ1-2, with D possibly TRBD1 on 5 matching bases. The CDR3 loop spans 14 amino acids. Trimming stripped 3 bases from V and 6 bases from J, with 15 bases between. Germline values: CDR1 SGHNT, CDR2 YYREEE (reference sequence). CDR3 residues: CASSWPGGLDGYTF. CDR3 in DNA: TGTGCCAGCAGCTGGCCGGGGGGGTTGGATGGCTACACCTTC.

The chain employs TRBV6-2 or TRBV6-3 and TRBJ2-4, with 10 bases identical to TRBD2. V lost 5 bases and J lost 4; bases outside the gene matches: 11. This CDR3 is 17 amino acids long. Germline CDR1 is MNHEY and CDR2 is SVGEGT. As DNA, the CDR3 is TGTGCCAGCAGTAACCCTCTGGATAGCGGGGGGAAAAACATTCAGTACTTC. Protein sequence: CASSNPLDSGGKNIQYF.

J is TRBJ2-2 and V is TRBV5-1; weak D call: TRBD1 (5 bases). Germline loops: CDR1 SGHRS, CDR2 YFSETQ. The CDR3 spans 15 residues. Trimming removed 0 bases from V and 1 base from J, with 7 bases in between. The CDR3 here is CASSLAQGNTGELFF. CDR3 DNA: TGCGCCAGCAGCTTGGCGCAGGGGAACACCGGGGAGCTGTTTTTT. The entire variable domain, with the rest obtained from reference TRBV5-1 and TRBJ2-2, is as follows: KAGVTQTPRYLIKTRGQQVTLSCSPISGHRSVSWYQQTPGQGLQFLFEYFSETQRNKGNFPGRFSGRQFSNSRSEMNVSTLELGDSALYLCASSLAQGNTGELFFGEGSRLTVL.

CDR3 in DNA: TGTGCCATCAGTGAGCTAACAGGGAGGAACACTGAAGCTTTCTTT. This sequence encodes CAISELTGRNTEAFF. The chain employs TRBV10-3 and TRBJ1-1; TRBD1 might be the D (6 bases). This CDR3 has 15 residues. The V end lost 2 bases, the J end lost 1 base, and 11 bases lay between the germline ends. Germline assignment: CDR1 ENHRY and CDR2 SYGVKD.

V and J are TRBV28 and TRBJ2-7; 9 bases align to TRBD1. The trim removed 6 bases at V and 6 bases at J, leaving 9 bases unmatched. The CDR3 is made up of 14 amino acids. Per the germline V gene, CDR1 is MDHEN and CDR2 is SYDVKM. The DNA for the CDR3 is TGTGCCAGCAGGGATGGGGACAGGGTAGGCGAGCAGTACTTC. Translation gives CASRDGDRVGEQYF.

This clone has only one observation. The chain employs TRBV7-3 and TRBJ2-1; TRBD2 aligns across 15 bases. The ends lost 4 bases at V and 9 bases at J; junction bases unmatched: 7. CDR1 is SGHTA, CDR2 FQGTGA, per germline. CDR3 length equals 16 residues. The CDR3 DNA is TGTGCCAGCAGCTATGGGACTAGCGGGGGGCAAGGTGAGCAGTTCTTC. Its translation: CASSYGTSGGQGEQFF.

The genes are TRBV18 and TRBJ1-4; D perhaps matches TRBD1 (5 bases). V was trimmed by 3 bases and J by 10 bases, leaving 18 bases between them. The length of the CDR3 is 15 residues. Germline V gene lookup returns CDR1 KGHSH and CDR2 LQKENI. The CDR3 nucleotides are TGTGCCAGCTCACCGAAAAGGGAAGGGGCAGGAAAACTGTTTTTT. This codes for CASSPKREGAGKLFF.

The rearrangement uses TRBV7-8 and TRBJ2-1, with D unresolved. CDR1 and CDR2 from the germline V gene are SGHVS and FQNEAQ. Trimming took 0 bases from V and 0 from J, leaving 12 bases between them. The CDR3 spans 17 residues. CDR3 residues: CASSLARLLPSYNEQFF. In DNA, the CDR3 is TGTGCCAGCAGCTTAGCGAGACTCCTTCCCTCCTACAATGAGCAGTTCTTC.

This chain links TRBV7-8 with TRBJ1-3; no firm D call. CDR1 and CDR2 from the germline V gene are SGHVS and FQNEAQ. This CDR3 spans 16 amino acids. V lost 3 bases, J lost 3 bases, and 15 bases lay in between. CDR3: CASSFTLEGGGNTIYF. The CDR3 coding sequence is TGTGCCAGCAGCTTTACGCTTGAGGGAGGTGGAAACACCATATATTTT.

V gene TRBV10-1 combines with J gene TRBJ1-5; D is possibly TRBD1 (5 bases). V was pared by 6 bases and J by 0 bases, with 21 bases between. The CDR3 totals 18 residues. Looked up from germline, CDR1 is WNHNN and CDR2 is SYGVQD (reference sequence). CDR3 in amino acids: CASSLKGKTECSNQPQHF. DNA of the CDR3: TGCGCCAGCAGCCTGAAAGGAAAGACAGAATGTAGCAATCAGCCCCAGCATTTT.

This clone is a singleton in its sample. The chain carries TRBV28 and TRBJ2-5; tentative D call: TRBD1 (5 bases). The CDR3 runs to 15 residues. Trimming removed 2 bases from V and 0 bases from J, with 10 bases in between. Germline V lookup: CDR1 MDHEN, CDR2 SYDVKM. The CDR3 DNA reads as TGTGCCAGCAGTTTAGGAGACAGAGACCAAGAGACCCAGTACTTC. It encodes CASSLGDRDQETQYF.

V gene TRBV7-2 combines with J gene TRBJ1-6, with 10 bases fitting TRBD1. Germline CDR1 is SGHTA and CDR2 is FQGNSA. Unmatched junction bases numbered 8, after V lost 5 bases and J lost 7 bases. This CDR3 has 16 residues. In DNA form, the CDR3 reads TGTGCCAGCAGCCTTACCACGGACAGGGGGAATTCACCCCTCCACTTT. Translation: CASSLTTDRGNSPLHF.

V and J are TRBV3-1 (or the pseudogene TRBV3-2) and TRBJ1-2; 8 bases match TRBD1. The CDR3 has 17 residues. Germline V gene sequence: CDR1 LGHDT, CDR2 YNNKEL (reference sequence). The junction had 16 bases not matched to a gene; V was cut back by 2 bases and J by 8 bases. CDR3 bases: TGTGCCAGCAGCCAACTTACAAAAACAGGGGGAAGTAAGGGCTACACCTTC. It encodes CASSQLTKTGGSKGYTF.

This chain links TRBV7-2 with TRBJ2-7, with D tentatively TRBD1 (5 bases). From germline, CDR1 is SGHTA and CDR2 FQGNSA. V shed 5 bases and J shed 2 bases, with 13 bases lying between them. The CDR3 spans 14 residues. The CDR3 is CASSQPRQPYEQYF. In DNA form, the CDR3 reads TGTGCCAGCAGCCAGCCCCGACAGCCCTACGAGCAGTACTTC.

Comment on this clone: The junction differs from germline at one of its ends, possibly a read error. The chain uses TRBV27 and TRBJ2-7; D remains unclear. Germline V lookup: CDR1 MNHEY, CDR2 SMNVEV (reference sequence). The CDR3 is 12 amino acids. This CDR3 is CATSPTPTKQYF. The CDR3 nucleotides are TGTGCCACCAGTCCTACCCCTACGAAGCAGTACTTC.

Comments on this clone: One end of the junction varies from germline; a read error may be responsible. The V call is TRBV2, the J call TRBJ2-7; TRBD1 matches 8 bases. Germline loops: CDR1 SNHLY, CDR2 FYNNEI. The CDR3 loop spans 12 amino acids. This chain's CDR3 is CASRDGAWGQAF. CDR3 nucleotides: TGTGCCAGCAGGGATGGGGCCTGGGGACAGGCATTC. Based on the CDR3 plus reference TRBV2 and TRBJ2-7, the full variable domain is EPEVTQTPSHQVTQMGQEVILRCVPISNHLYFYWYRQILGQKVEFLVSFYNNEISEKSEIFDDQFSVERPDGSNFTLKIRSTKLEDSAMYFCASRDGAWGQAFGPGTRLTVT.

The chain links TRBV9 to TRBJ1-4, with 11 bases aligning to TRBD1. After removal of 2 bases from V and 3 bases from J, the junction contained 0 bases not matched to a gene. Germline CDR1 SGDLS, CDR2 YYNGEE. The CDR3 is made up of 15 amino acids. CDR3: CASSVGQGANEKLFF. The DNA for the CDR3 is TGTGCCAGCAGCGTGGGACAGGGGGCTAATGAAAAACTGTTTTTT.

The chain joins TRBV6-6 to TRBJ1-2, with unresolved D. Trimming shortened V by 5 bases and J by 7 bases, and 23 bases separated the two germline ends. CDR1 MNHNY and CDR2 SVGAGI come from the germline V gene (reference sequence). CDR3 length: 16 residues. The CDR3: CASSRVFRRTPGGYTF. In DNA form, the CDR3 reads TGTGCCAGCAGTCGAGTTTTCAGGAGGACCCCAGGTGGCTACACCTTC.

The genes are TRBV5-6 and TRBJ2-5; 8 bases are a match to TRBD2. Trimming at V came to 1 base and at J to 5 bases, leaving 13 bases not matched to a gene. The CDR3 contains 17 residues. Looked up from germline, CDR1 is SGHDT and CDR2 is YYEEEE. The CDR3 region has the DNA TGTGCCAGCAGCTTGTCTGGACTAGCAAGGCCTTCCGAGACCCAGTACTTC. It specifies CASSLSGLARPSETQYF.

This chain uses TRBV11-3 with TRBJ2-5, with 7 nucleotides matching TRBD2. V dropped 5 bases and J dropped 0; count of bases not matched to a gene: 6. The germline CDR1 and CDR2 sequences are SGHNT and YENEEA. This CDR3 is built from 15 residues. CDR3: CASSVRGEYQETQYF. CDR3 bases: TGTGCCAGCAGCGTACGGGGGGAGTACCAAGAGACCCAGTACTTC. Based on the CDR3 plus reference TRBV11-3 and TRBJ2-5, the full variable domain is EAGVVQSPRYKIIEKKQPVAFWCNPISGHNTLYWYLQNLGQGPELLIRYENEEAVDDSQLPKDRFSAERLKGVDSTLKIQPAELGDSAVYLCASSVRGEYQETQYFGPGTRLLVL.

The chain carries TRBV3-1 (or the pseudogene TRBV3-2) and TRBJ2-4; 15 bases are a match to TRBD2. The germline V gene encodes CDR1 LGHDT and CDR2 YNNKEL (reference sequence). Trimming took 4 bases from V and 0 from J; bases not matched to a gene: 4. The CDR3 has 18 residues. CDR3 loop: CASSLWTSGGVAKNIQYF. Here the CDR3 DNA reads TGTGCCAGCAGCCTCTGGACTAGCGGGGGGGTAGCCAAAAACATTCAGTACTTC.

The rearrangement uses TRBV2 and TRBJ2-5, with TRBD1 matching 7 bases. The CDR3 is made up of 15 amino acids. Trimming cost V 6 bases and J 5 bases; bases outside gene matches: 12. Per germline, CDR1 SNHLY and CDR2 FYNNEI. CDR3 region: CASSPLSGGSETQYF. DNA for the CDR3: TGTGCCAGCAGCCCCCTGTCAGGGGGTAGTGAGACCCAGTACTTC.

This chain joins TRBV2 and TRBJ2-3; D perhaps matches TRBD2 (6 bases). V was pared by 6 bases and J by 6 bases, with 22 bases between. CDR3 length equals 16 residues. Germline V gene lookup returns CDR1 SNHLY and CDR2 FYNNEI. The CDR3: CASRRLERTGADTQYF. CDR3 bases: TGTGCCAGCAGACGACTAGAGAGGACCGGTGCGGATACGCAGTATTTT.